Listed below are T cell receptor beta chains from one sample, sequenced in a study of T cell responses to AZD1222 COVID-19 vaccine. Sequencing was performed with immunoSEQ multiplex PCR; in TCRdb, only in-frame clones are kept and a portion is missing. The sample holds 250,000 or so clones, more than 85% seen once. The specimen comprised peripheral blood, sampled on day 0 of AZD1222 vaccination. Receptors were obtained from an adult in good health. CDR3s include the opening cysteine and the closing phenylalanine or tryptophan. A D gene is named only where the DNA matches it firmly. The size field is filled for only some rows; it gives once, few, many or a size class.

CDR3 protein: CASSPRTGTEAFF; CDR3 DNA: TGTGCCAGCAGCCCTAGGACAGGCACTGAAGCTTTCTTT; clone size: NA; D gene: TRBD1; V gene: TRBV7-8; J gene: TRBJ1-1
CDR3 protein: CAISVKDAFTSYEQYF; CDR3 DNA: TGTGCCATCAGTGTTAAAGATGCCTTCACCTCCTACGAGCAGTACTTC; clone size: NA; D gene: NA; V gene: TRBV10-3; J gene: TRBJ2-7
CDR3 protein: CASSLAWGAVYEQYF; CDR3 DNA: TGTGCCAGCAGCTTAGCGTGGGGGGCCGTCTACGAGCAGTACTTC; clone size: NA; D gene: NA; V gene: TRBV7-7; J gene: TRBJ2-7
CDR3 protein: CASSAGQGPYEQYF; CDR3 DNA: TGTGCCAGTAGTGCAGGACAGGGTCCCTACGAGCAGTACTTC; clone size: NA; D gene: TRBD1; V gene: TRBV19; J gene: TRBJ2-7
CDR3 protein: CASSLASANYGYTF; CDR3 DNA: TGTGCCAGCAGCTTAGCGTCCGCTAACTATGGCTACACCTTC; clone size: NA; D gene: NA; V gene: TRBV7-2; J gene: TRBJ1-2
CDR3 protein: CASSFFFRRLQGPEAFF; CDR3 DNA: TGTGCCAGCAGTTTTTTTTTCCGTCGCCTACAGGGACCTGAAGCTTTCTTT; clone size: NA; D gene: NA; V gene: TRBV28; J gene: TRBJ1-1
CDR3 protein: CASSFRGNEQFF; CDR3 DNA: TGTGCCAGCAGCTTCCGGGGGAATGAGCAGTTCTTC; clone size: NA; D gene: NA; V gene: TRBV7-9; J gene: TRBJ2-1
CDR3 protein: CSASRGQGDDEQYF; CDR3 DNA: TGCAGTGCTAGTCGCGGGCAGGGAGATGACGAGCAGTACTTC; clone size: NA; D gene: NA; V gene: TRBV20-1; J gene: TRBJ2-7
CDR3 protein: CASSPPLTGQGIGEQFF; CDR3 DNA: TGCGCCAGCAGCCCCCCCTTAACTGGACAGGGTATTGGTGAGCAGTTCTTC; clone size: NA; D gene: TRBD1; V gene: TRBV5-1; J gene: TRBJ2-1
CDR3 protein: CASSGTIDSGSSYNEQFF; CDR3 DNA: TGTGCCAGCAGCGGGACAATAGATAGCGGGAGCTCCTACAATGAGCAGTTCTTC; clone size: NA; D gene: TRBD2; V gene: TRBV9; J gene: TRBJ2-1
CDR3 protein: CASSSRNYGYTF; CDR3 DNA: TGTGCCAGCAGCTCCAGGAACTATGGCTACACCTTC; clone size: NA; D gene: NA; V gene: TRBV7-8; J gene: TRBJ1-2
CDR3 protein: CASSLSPGLGYSPLHF; CDR3 DNA: TGTGCCAGCAGTTTATCCCCGGGTTTGGGTTATTCACCCCTCCACTTT; clone size: NA; D gene: NA; V gene: TRBV28; J gene: TRBJ1-6
CDR3 protein: CAAANEKLFF; CDR3 DNA: TGCGCAGCTGCTAATGAAAAACTGTTTTTT; clone size: NA; D gene: NA; V gene: TRBV29-1; J gene: TRBJ1-4
CDR3 protein: CASSQLERSGELFF; CDR3 DNA: TGTGCCAGCAGCCAGTTAGAAAGGTCCGGGGAGCTGTTTTTT; clone size: NA; D gene: NA; V gene: TRBV3-1/TRBV3-2; J gene: TRBJ2-2
CDR3 protein: CASSFQGSPLHF; CDR3 DNA: TGTGCCAGCAGCTTTCAAGGGTCACCCCTCCACTTT; clone size: NA; D gene: NA; V gene: TRBV5-5; J gene: TRBJ1-6
CDR3 protein: CASSSYYEQYF; CDR3 DNA: TGTGCCAGCAGTTCATATTACGAGCAGTACTTC; clone size: NA; D gene: NA; V gene: TRBV6-5; J gene: TRBJ2-7
CDR3 protein: CSVLEGAFF; CDR3 DNA: TGCAGCGTGCTTGAAGGAGCTTTCTTT; clone size: NA; D gene: NA; V gene: TRBV29-1; J gene: TRBJ1-1
CDR3 protein: CASSPEGQGTTEAFF; CDR3 DNA: TGCGCCAGCAGCCCGGAGGGACAGGGGACCACTGAAGCTTTCTTT; clone size: NA; D gene: TRBD1; V gene: TRBV5-1; J gene: TRBJ1-1
CDR3 protein: CATRQGVSYEQYF; CDR3 DNA: TGTGCCACCCGACAGGGGGTCTCCTACGAGCAGTACTTC; clone size: NA; D gene: TRBD1; V gene: TRBV6-5; J gene: TRBJ2-7
CDR3 protein: CASSVGSEAEAFF; CDR3 DNA: TGCGCCAGCAGCGTAGGTAGTGAGGCTGAAGCTTTCTTT; clone size: NA; D gene: NA; V gene: TRBV4-3; J gene: TRBJ1-1
CDR3 protein: CASSFDRIGYGYTF; CDR3 DNA: TGTGCCAGCAGTTTCGACAGAATTGGCTATGGCTACACCTTC; clone size: NA; D gene: NA; V gene: TRBV6-5; J gene: TRBJ1-2
CDR3 protein: CASSEALTAVPYGYTF; CDR3 DNA: TGTGCCAGCAGTGAAGCGCTTACAGCAGTCCCTTATGGCTACACCTTC; clone size: NA; D gene: NA; V gene: TRBV2; J gene: TRBJ1-2
CDR3 protein: CASSETGQNEKLFF; CDR3 DNA: TGTGCCAGCAGTGAAACGGGACAAAATGAAAAACTGTTTTTT; clone size: once; D gene: NA; V gene: TRBV2; J gene: TRBJ1-4
CDR3 protein: CASSLGGRWEQFF; CDR3 DNA: TGTGCCAGCAGTTTGGGTGGGAGGTGGGAGCAGTTCTTC; clone size: NA; D gene: NA; V gene: TRBV28; J gene: TRBJ2-1
CDR3 protein: CSASDIFSGNTIYF; CDR3 DNA: TGCAGTGCTAGTGACATCTTCTCTGGAAACACCATATATTTT; clone size: NA; D gene: NA; V gene: TRBV20-1; J gene: TRBJ1-3
CDR3 protein: CSDFRGSGGYTF; CDR3 DNA: TGCAGTGATTTTCGTGGTTCCGGGGGCTACACCTTC; clone size: NA; D gene: NA; V gene: TRBV29-1; J gene: TRBJ1-2
CDR3 protein: CASRGGYTEAFF; CDR3 DNA: TGTGCCAGCCGCGGGGGGTACACTGAAGCTTTCTTT; clone size: NA; D gene: NA; V gene: TRBV28; J gene: TRBJ1-1
CDR3 protein: CASSWTSGSGDEQFF; CDR3 DNA: TGTGCCAGCAGTTGGACTAGCGGGAGCGGCGATGAGCAGTTCTTC; clone size: NA; D gene: TRBD2; V gene: TRBV6-2/TRBV6-3; J gene: TRBJ2-1
CDR3 protein: CASSLEYGRGYTF; CDR3 DNA: TGTGCCAGCAGCTTAGAATACGGACGAGGCTACACCTTC; clone size: NA; D gene: NA; V gene: TRBV11-2; J gene: TRBJ1-2
CDR3 protein: CASSSTSARSTGELFF; CDR3 DNA: TGTGCCAGCAGTTCTACTAGCGCCAGGAGCACCGGGGAGCTGTTTTTT; clone size: NA; D gene: TRBD2; V gene: TRBV7-2; J gene: TRBJ2-2
CDR3 protein: CASSAQGFALHF; CDR3 DNA: TGTGCCAGCAGTGCCCAGGGTTTTGCCCTCCACTTT; clone size: NA; D gene: NA; V gene: TRBV28; J gene: TRBJ1-6
CDR3 protein: CASSQGAWELFF; CDR3 DNA: TGTGCCAGCAGCCAAGGGGCCTGGGAGCTGTTTTTT; clone size: once; D gene: NA; V gene: TRBV3-1/TRBV3-2; J gene: TRBJ2-2
CDR3 protein: CASNRDRGTYEQYF; CDR3 DNA: TGTGCCAGCAATCGGGACAGGGGGACCTACGAGCAGTACTTC; clone size: NA; D gene: TRBD1; V gene: TRBV2; J gene: TRBJ2-7
CDR3 protein: CASSQDTSGVSSYNEQFF; CDR3 DNA: TGTGCCAGCTCACAGGATACTAGCGGGGTTAGCTCCTACAATGAGCAGTTCTTC; clone size: NA; D gene: TRBD2; V gene: TRBV18; J gene: TRBJ2-1
CDR3 protein: CATSPRGAYANTGELFF; CDR3 DNA: TGTGCCACCAGCCCCCGGGGGGCCTACGCGAACACCGGGGAGCTGTTTTTT; clone size: NA; D gene: NA; V gene: TRBV24-1; J gene: TRBJ2-2
CDR3 protein: CASSPKVGSYNEQFF; CDR3 DNA: TGTGCCAGCAGCCCAAAGGTAGGATCCTACAATGAGCAGTTCTTC; clone size: NA; D gene: NA; V gene: TRBV9; J gene: TRBJ2-1
CDR3 protein: CAPRGTREQYF; CDR3 DNA: TGCGCCCCCAGGGGGACGCGAGAGCAGTACTTC; clone size: NA; D gene: TRBD1; V gene: TRBV23-1; J gene: TRBJ2-7
CDR3 protein: CASSPGRGKEKLFF; CDR3 DNA: TGTGCCAGCAGCCCGGGCAGGGGAAAGGAAAAACTGTTTTTT; clone size: few; D gene: NA; V gene: TRBV7-6; J gene: TRBJ1-4
CDR3 protein: CASSVGTGTEAFF; CDR3 DNA: TGTGCCAGCAGCGTGGGGACGGGTACTGAAGCTTTCTTT; clone size: NA; D gene: NA; V gene: TRBV28; J gene: TRBJ1-1
CDR3 protein: CASSEALPIPPLHF; CDR3 DNA: TGTGCCAGCAGTGAAGCCCTCCCAATACCACCCCTCCACTTT; clone size: NA; D gene: NA; V gene: TRBV6-1; J gene: TRBJ1-6
CDR3 protein: CSVRQGTEAFF; CDR3 DNA: TGCAGCGTTCGACAGGGAACTGAAGCTTTCTTT; clone size: NA; D gene: TRBD1; V gene: TRBV29-1; J gene: TRBJ1-1
CDR3 protein: CASSPPGAPEAFF; CDR3 DNA: TGTGCCAGCAGCCCCCCGGGAGCCCCTGAAGCTTTCTTT; clone size: once; D gene: NA; V gene: TRBV4-2; J gene: TRBJ1-1
CDR3 protein: CASSPLLGSNYGYTF; CDR3 DNA: TGTGCCAGCAGCCCCCTATTAGGCTCTAACTATGGCTACACCTTC; clone size: once; D gene: NA; V gene: TRBV7-2; J gene: TRBJ1-2
CDR3 protein: CASSYSLFASVYEQYF; CDR3 DNA: TGTGCCAGCAGCTATTCATTATTTGCTAGCGTCTACGAGCAGTACTTC; clone size: NA; D gene: NA; V gene: TRBV5-6; J gene: TRBJ2-7
CDR3 protein: CASSQDIVLYEQYF; CDR3 DNA: TGTGCCAGCAGCCAAGATATCGTGCTCTACGAGCAGTACTTC; clone size: NA; D gene: NA; V gene: TRBV4-2; J gene: TRBJ2-7
CDR3 protein: CASSGHGARNEQFF; CDR3 DNA: TGTGCCAGTAGCGGTCATGGGGCGCGGAATGAGCAGTTCTTC; clone size: NA; D gene: NA; V gene: TRBV19; J gene: TRBJ2-1
CDR3 protein: CASSLALRDKDYEQYF; CDR3 DNA: TGTGCCAGCAGCTTAGCCCTCCGGGACAAGGACTACGAGCAGTACTTC; clone size: NA; D gene: NA; V gene: TRBV7-9; J gene: TRBJ2-7
CDR3 protein: CSARSGDTQYF; CDR3 DNA: TGCAGTGCTAGATCCGGAGATACGCAGTATTTT; clone size: once; D gene: NA; V gene: TRBV20-1; J gene: TRBJ2-3
CDR3 protein: CASSYGPGAEAFF; CDR3 DNA: TGTGCCAGCAGCTATGGTCCCGGGGCTGAAGCTTTCTTT; clone size: NA; D gene: NA; V gene: TRBV5-5; J gene: TRBJ1-1
CDR3 protein: CASSLPDRGGYGYTF; CDR3 DNA: TGTGCCAGCAGCTTACCCGACAGGGGAGGCTATGGCTACACCTTC; clone size: NA; D gene: TRBD1; V gene: TRBV5-6; J gene: TRBJ1-2
CDR3 protein: CASSPGTWNTEAFF; CDR3 DNA: TGCGCCAGCAGTCCCGGGACATGGAACACTGAAGCTTTCTTT; clone size: NA; D gene: NA; V gene: TRBV5-1; J gene: TRBJ1-1
CDR3 protein: CASNSGGASTGELFF; CDR3 DNA: TGTGCCAGCAATAGCGGGGGGGCTTCCACCGGGGAGCTGTTTTTT; clone size: few; D gene: TRBD2; V gene: TRBV7-6; J gene: TRBJ2-2
CDR3 protein: CASSSLAGGPSGEQYF; CDR3 DNA: TGTGCCAGCAGCTCCCTAGCGGGAGGTCCTTCTGGCGAGCAGTACTTC; clone size: NA; D gene: TRBD2; V gene: TRBV7-2; J gene: TRBJ2-7
CDR3 protein: CASSQNRDRGQTDTQYF; CDR3 DNA: TGCGCCAGCAGTCAAAATAGGGACAGGGGGCAAACAGATACGCAGTATTTT; clone size: NA; D gene: TRBD1; V gene: TRBV23-1; J gene: TRBJ2-3